This T cell receptor beta chain was sequenced in a study of T-cell memory formation after mild COVID-19. CDR3 length: 14 residues. Looked up from germline, CDR1 is SGHRS and CDR2 is YFSETQ. The ends lost 2 bases at V and 1 base at J; junction bases unmatched: 2. One entry per CDR3 protein results from TCRdb running MiXCR on the 5' RACE reads. The sample lists about 49,000 distinct CDR3 sequences, approximately 6.6% occurring once. There are a few counts of this clonotype. The V and J genes are TRBV5-1 and TRBJ1-1; 7 bases are shared with TRBD1. Sequenced material: PBMCs or a T cell subset sorted from them (not recorded which). The receptor's source is a man aged 18 to 29 who had mild COVID-19 (a few samples of this study predate the infection). Cell type and time point are not known. CDR3 loop: CASSLQGSNTEAFF. The CDR3 DNA sequence: TGCGCCAGCAGCTTACAGGGGTCGAACACTGAAGCTTTCTTT.